This T cell receptor (beta chain) was recorded in a study of early T cells in non-severe SARS-CoV-2 infection. This clonotype came up a few times. Via MiXCR, TCRdb re-called the 5' RACE reads, giving one row per CDR3 protein. The table has around 26,000 distinct CDR3 sequences, approximately 5% seen once. Germline CDR1 and CDR2: SEHNR and FQNEAQ (reference sequence). Trimming took off 3 bases at V and 3 bases at J, with 8 bases between the two ends. The CDR3 sequence is 13 residues long. Sample: whole blood. This chain connects TRBV7-9 to TRBJ1-1; D is undetermined. The receptor was derived from an adult who was a healthcare worker with PCR-confirmed SARS-CoV-2 infection or an uninfected control (not recorded which). CDR3 nucleotides: TGTGCCAGCAGCTTCAGCCGGGACACTGAAGCTTTCTTT. It codes for CASSFSRDTEAFF. Variable domain in full (rest from reference TRBV7-9 and TRBJ1-1): DTGVSQNPRHKITKRGQNVTFRCDPISEHNRLYWYRQTLGQGPEFLTYFQNEAQLEKSRLLSDRFSAERPKGSFSTLEIQRTEQGDSAMYLCASSFSRDTEAFFGQGTRLTVV.